The 15 T cell receptor beta chains below all came from one sample that was sequenced in a study of cytomegalovirus exposure and HLA in healthy donors. TCRdb keeps only in-frame clones here, not all; method: immunoSEQ multiplex PCR. The repertoire holds approximately 150,000 clones, with approximately 87% as singletons. The sample taken for sequencing was PBMCs. Receptors originate from a woman aged 25 to 39 in good health and CMV-seronegative.

V is TRBV7-2 and J is TRBJ2-1; D perhaps matches TRBD2 (6 bases). Germline V CDR1 and CDR2: SGHTA, FQGNSA. The ends were cut back, 11 bases at V and 3 bases at J, with 11 bases in the middle. This CDR3 is built from 12 residues. The CDR3 sequence: CAGGTVYNEQFF. The CDR3 DNA reads TGTGCCGGAGGGACGGTCTACAATGAGCAGTTCTTC.

V is TRBV5-6 and J is TRBJ1-6; D is perhaps TRBD1 (6 bases). The length of the CDR3 is 16 residues. V lost 4 bases and J 2 bases, leaving 13 bases between the germline ends. CDR1 and CDR2 (germline): SGHDT, YYEEEE. As DNA, the CDR3 is TGTGCCAGCAGCGCAGCGGGGGGCCCCTATAATTCACCCCTCCACTTT. Translating it yields CASSAAGGPYNSPLHF. Complete variable domain (other parts from reference TRBV5-6 and TRBJ1-6): DAGVTQSPTHLIKTRGQQVTLRCSPKSGHDTVSWYQQALGQGPQFIFQYYEEEERQRGNFPDRFSGHQFPNYSSELNVNALLLGDSALYLCASSAAGGPYNSPLHFGNGTRLTVT.

This clone was recorded a few times. This sample also contains other DNA sequences that code for the same CDR3. The V gene is TRBV27, the J gene TRBJ1-1; 8 bases agree with TRBD1. The CDR3 runs to 14 residues. V lost 5 bases to trimming and J lost 2 bases; unmatched junction nucleotides: 4. Germline CDR1 and CDR2: MNHEY and SMNVEV (reference sequence). The chain's CDR3 is CASSVGQGNTEAFF. DNA of the CDR3: TGTGCCAGCAGTGTCGGACAGGGTAACACTGAAGCTTTCTTT.

The rearrangement links TRBV6-1 to TRBJ1-1; D perhaps matches TRBD1 (6 bases). V was cut by 4 bases and J by 3 bases, with 12 bases left in between. CDR1 is MNHNS and CDR2 is SASEGT in the germline V gene. The length of the CDR3 is 14 residues. CDR3 sequence (DNA): TGTGCCAGCAGTGGAGGGGGACGGTACACTGAAGCTTTCTTT. It is translated as CASSGGGRYTEAFF.

The rearrangement links TRBV6-1 to TRBJ1-5; unclear D gene. The CDR3 sequence is 14 residues long. V gave up 8 bases and J gave up 0 bases, with 11 bases separating them. Looked up from germline, CDR1 is MNHNS and CDR2 is SASEGT. The CDR3: CASGEGYSNQPQHF. CDR3 coding DNA: TGTGCCAGCGGGGAGGGTTATAGCAATCAGCCCCAGCATTTT.

This clone was detected a few times. The chain combines TRBV15 with TRBJ1-4, with D perhaps matching TRBD1 (5 bases). This CDR3 contains 14 residues. CDR1 LNHNV and CDR2 YYDKDF come from the germline V gene (reference sequence). V lost 1 base to trimming and J lost 5 bases, with 8 bases between them. The CDR3 reads CATSRGSGNEKLFF. Written as DNA, the CDR3 is TGTGCCACCAGCAGAGGGTCAGGGAATGAAAAACTGTTTTTT. Together with reference TRBV15 and TRBJ1-4, the CDR3 gives the full variable domain: DAMVIQNPRYQVTQFGKPVTLSCSQTLNHNVMYWYQQKSSQAPKLLFHYYDKDFNNEADTPDNFQSRRPNTSFCFLDIRSPGLGDTAMYLCATSRGSGNEKLFFGSGTQLSVL.

In DNA form, the CDR3 reads TGTGCCAGCAGCTTCACCCGTCTAGCGGGGACTAGCTCCTACAATGAGCAGTTCTTC. As protein: CASSFTRLAGTSSYNEQFF. The chain uses TRBV5-6 and TRBJ2-1, with 9 bases identical to TRBD2. The V gene end was trimmed by 2 bases and the J gene end by 0 bases; junction bases not matched to a gene: 12. CDR1 and CDR2 from the germline V gene are SGHDT and YYEEEE. The CDR3 length is 19 residues.

Here the CDR3 DNA reads TGTGCCAGCAGCATGGCGGGGGGGACAGATACGCAGTATTTT. Translating it yields CASSMAGGTDTQYF. V is TRBV7-2 and J is TRBJ2-3, with 9 positions matching TRBD2. V dropped 5 bases and J dropped 3; count of bases not matched to a gene: 3. Germline CDR1 is SGHTA and CDR2 is FQGNSA. This CDR3 region has 14 residues.

The chain joins TRBV2 to TRBJ2-3, with TRBD2 matching over 7 bases. V was clipped by 2 bases and J by 7 bases; unmatched bases: 6. Germline V gives CDR1 SNHLY, CDR2 FYNNEI. This CDR3 is built from 14 residues. The CDR3 coding sequence is TGTGCCAGCAGTGAACGACTAGCTGTTCATACGCAGTATTTT. Amino acid sequence: CASSERLAVHTQYF.

This chain connects TRBV5-1 to TRBJ1-4; 8 nucleotides line up with TRBD1. V trimming: 4 bases; J trimming: 0 bases; junction bases outside the gene matches: 5. CDR3 length equals 16 residues. CDR1 SGHRS and CDR2 YFSETQ come from the germline V gene. CDR3 amino acids: CASSLGDRPTNEKLFF. The CDR3 DNA sequence: TGCGCCAGCAGCCTCGGGGACAGGCCAACTAATGAAAAACTGTTTTTT. The entire variable domain, with the rest obtained from reference TRBV5-1 and TRBJ1-4, is as follows: KAGVTQTPRYLIKTRGQQVTLSCSPISGHRSVSWYQQTPGQGLQFLFEYFSETQRNKGNFPGRFSGRQFSNSRSEMNVSTLELGDSALYLCASSLGDRPTNEKLFFGSGTQLSVL.

V and J are TRBV6-6 and TRBJ2-1; TRBD2 matches at 9 bases. Trimming took 4 bases from V and 2 from J; bases not matched to a gene: 6. Germline V gene data show CDR1 as MNHNY and CDR2 as SVGAGI (reference sequence). CDR3 length equals 16 residues. Written as DNA, the CDR3 is TGTGCCAGCAGTTTGACTAGCGGCCCCCCCTACAATGAGCAGTTCTTC. Translating it yields CASSLTSGPPYNEQFF.

This clone was seen only once. The gene calls are TRBV27 and TRBJ1-6; a possible D gene is TRBD1 (6 bases). Germline CDR1 is MNHEY and CDR2 is SMNVEV (reference sequence). Deletions cut 7 bases from V and 0 bases from J, with 7 bases between. This CDR3 is built from 14 residues. The CDR3 sequence: CASKTGSYNSPLHF. As DNA, the CDR3 is TGTGCCAGCAAGACAGGCTCCTATAATTCACCCCTCCACTTT.

This clone was seen once. The V gene is TRBV30, the J gene TRBJ2-1; maybe TRBD1 (6 bases). The CDR3 has 13 residues. V dropped 1 base and J dropped 4 bases, with 8 bases sitting between them. Germline V gives CDR1 GTSNPN, CDR2 SVGIG (reference sequence). CDR3 sequence reads: CAWSEGEYNEQFF. The CDR3 DNA reads as TGTGCCTGGAGTGAGGGGGAGTACAATGAGCAGTTCTTC. Full variable domain (missing parts from reference TRBV30 and TRBJ2-1): SQTIHQWPATLVQPVGSPLSLECTVEGTSNPNLYWYRQAAGRGLQLLFYSVGIGQISSEVPQNLSASRPQDRQFILSSKKLLLSDSGFYLCAWSEGEYNEQFFGPGTRLTVL.

The chain employs TRBV7-2 and TRBJ1-2, with 9 bases aligning to TRBD1. The CDR3 is made up of 13 amino acids. Germline CDR1 and CDR2: SGHTA and FQGNSA. After removal of 5 bases from V and 3 bases from J, the junction contained 1 base not matched to a gene. In DNA form, the CDR3 reads TGTGCCAGCAGCCGACAGGGGGACTATGGCTACACCTTC. It yields the protein CASSRQGDYGYTF.

This chain joins TRBV10-3 and TRBJ2-2; 9 positions match TRBD1. This CDR3 is 14 amino acids long. Looked up from germline, CDR1 is ENHRY and CDR2 is SYGVKD. V lost 6 bases, J lost 6 bases, and 5 bases stayed unmatched. Here the CDR3 reads CAISGTGRAGELFF. The CDR3 DNA reads TGTGCCATCAGCGGGACAGGGAGGGCCGGGGAGCTGTTTTTT.